Listed below are T cell receptor beta chains from one sample, sequenced in a study of blood T cell repertoires in COVID-19. Clones were read by immunoSEQ multiplex PCR, and TCRdb kept only the in-frame ones, dropping some. The sample holds some 110,000 clones, just over 85% seen once. The specimen sequenced was peripheral blood. Receptors were obtained from a man between 35 and 55 years old with acute or convalescent COVID-19. Each CDR3 is given with its conserved first and last residue. Each record gives: clone size, D gene, J gene, V gene, CDR3 DNA, CDR3 protein. D genes are given only for firm matches. Clone size is given for some rows only: seen once, a few or many times, or a class if the clone is expanded.

.	TRBD1	TRBJ1-4	TRBV5-1	TGCGCCAGCAGCACGGGGACAGACTTAAATGAAAAACTGTTTTTT	CASSTGTDLNEKLFF
.	.	TRBJ2-3	TRBV11-3	TGTGCCAGCAGCCCTACTAGCACAGATACGCAGTATTTT	CASSPTSTDTQYF
few	TRBD2	TRBJ2-7	TRBV5-8	TGTGCCAGCAGCTTGCCGGGAGGCTCCTACGAGCAGTACTTC	CASSLPGGSYEQYF
.	.	TRBJ2-1	TRBV4-1	TGCGCCAGCAGCTTTCCGGGATTCTACAATGAGCAGTTCTTC	CASSFPGFYNEQFF
.	TRBD1	TRBJ1-2	TRBV30	TGTGCCTGGAGGACCTCAGGGGGCTATGGCTACACCTTC	CAWRTSGGYGYTF
.	.	TRBJ1-1	TRBV5-1	TGCGCCAGCAGCCCGTCAGGGTTCGGCACTGAAGCTTTCTTT	CASSPSGFGTEAFF
.	.	TRBJ1-5	TRBV4-1	TGCGCCAGCAGCCAAGATCTGCAGGGCGATCAGCCCCAGCATTTT	CASSQDLQGDQPQHF
.	.	TRBJ2-7	TRBV5-1	TGCGCCAGCAGCCCGGGAGATTTGGAGTACGAGCAGTACTTC	CASSPGDLEYEQYF
.	.	TRBJ1-5	TRBV5-5	TGTGCCAGCAGCGTCGACAGGAATCAGCCCCAGCATTTT	CASSVDRNQPQHF
.	TRBD2	TRBJ2-7	TRBV9	TGTGCCAGCAGCGTAGTTGGGACTAGTAAAGGCGAGCAGTACTTC	CASSVVGTSKGEQYF
.	TRBD1	TRBJ2-3	TRBV3-1/TRBV3-2	TGTGCCAGCAGCTCTAAGACAGGGGGCACAGATACGCAGTATTTT	CASSSKTGGTDTQYF
.	TRBD1	TRBJ1-1	TRBV5-1	TGCGCCAGCAGCTACCGGGACAGGACCGCGAACACTGAAGCTTTCTTT	CASSYRDRTANTEAFF
.	.	TRBJ1-5	TRBV6-5	TGTGCCAGCAGTTATCGCGGAATCAATCAGCCCCAGCATTTT	CASSYRGINQPQHF
.	TRBD1	TRBJ2-5	TRBV29-1	TGCAGCGTCCGGGACAGGGTACCAGAGACCCAGTACTTC	CSVRDRVPETQYF
.	.	TRBJ1-1	TRBV30	TGTGCCTGGAGTGTACGGCAGGAAGGTGAAGCTTTCTTT	CAWSVRQEGEAFF
once	.	TRBJ1-2	TRBV11-2	TGTGCCAGCAGCCATACGGGGGATGGCTACACCTTC	CASSHTGDGYTF
.	TRBD1	TRBJ2-7	TRBV29-1	TGCAGCGTTGTAAAACAGGGGTCCTCTTACGAGCAGTACTTC	CSVVKQGSSYEQYF
.	TRBD1	TRBJ1-1	TRBV11-3	TGTGCCAGCAGCTTGACAGGGGGGAACACTGAAGCTTTCTTT	CASSLTGGNTEAFF
.	.	TRBJ1-1	TRBV11-3	.	CASSLGLFGEAFF
.	TRBD1	TRBJ1-1	TRBV29-1	TGCAGCGGGGACAGGGGCGGTGGGAACACTGAAGCTTTCTTT	CSGDRGGGNTEAFF
.	TRBD1	TRBJ2-7	TRBV7-2	TGTGCCAGCAGCTTAGGGACAGGGGCTTCCTACGAGCAGTACTTC	CASSLGTGASYEQYF
few	TRBD1	TRBJ1-2	TRBV4-2	TGTGCCAGCAGCCAGGCCCCCGAGACAGGGGGCTATGGCTACACCTTC	CASSQAPETGGYGYTF
.	.	TRBJ2-2	TRBV9	TGTGCCAGCAGCGTAGTCCCTAGTGACACCGGGGAGCTGTTTTTT	CASSVVPSDTGELFF
once	.	TRBJ1-1	TRBV5-1	TGCGCCAGCAGCTTGGATGTGACAGAAGCTTTCTTT	CASSLDVTEAFF
.	.	TRBJ1-1	TRBV30	TGTGCCCGGTCCATGGGGGGCACTGAAGCTTTCTTT	CARSMGGTEAFF
.	.	TRBJ2-1	TRBV3-1/TRBV3-2	TGTGCCAGCAGCCAAGACAGGGGCTCCTACAATGAGCAGTTCTTC	CASSQDRGSYNEQFF
.	.	TRBJ2-2	TRBV2	TGTGCCAGCAGTCTTACGACAGATACCGGGGAGCTGTTTTTT	CASSLTTDTGELFF
few	.	TRBJ1-2	TRBV30	TGTGCCTGGAGAGGTCTACCAACCGGGTATGGCTACACCTTC	CAWRGLPTGYGYTF